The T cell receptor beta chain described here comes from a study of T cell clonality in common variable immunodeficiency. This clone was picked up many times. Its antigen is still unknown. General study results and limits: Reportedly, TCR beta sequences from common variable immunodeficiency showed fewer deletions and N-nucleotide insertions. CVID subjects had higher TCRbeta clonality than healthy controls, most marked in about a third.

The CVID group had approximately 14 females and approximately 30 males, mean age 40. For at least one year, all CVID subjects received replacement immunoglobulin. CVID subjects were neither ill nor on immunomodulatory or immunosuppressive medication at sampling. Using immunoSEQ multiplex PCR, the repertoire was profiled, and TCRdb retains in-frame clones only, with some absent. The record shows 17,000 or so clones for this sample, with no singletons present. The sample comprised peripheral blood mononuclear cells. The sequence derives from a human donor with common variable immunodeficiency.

The CDR3 DNA, read in part, is TGTGCCAGCAGCTCCCCCGGGACTAGCGGGTCCAATGAG. Protein product: CASSSPGTSGSNE. The CDR3 in full is CASSSPGTSGSNEQFF. The chain combines TRBV7-3 with TRBJ2-1; 12 nucleotides align to TRBD2. The CDR3 end lies 3 residues beyond the end of the read and is filled in from the germline J gene. The V segment lost 4 bases and the J segment 6 bases; nucleotides outside the gene matches: 7. CDR3 length: 16 residues. Germline assignment: CDR1 SGHTA and CDR2 FQGTGA.